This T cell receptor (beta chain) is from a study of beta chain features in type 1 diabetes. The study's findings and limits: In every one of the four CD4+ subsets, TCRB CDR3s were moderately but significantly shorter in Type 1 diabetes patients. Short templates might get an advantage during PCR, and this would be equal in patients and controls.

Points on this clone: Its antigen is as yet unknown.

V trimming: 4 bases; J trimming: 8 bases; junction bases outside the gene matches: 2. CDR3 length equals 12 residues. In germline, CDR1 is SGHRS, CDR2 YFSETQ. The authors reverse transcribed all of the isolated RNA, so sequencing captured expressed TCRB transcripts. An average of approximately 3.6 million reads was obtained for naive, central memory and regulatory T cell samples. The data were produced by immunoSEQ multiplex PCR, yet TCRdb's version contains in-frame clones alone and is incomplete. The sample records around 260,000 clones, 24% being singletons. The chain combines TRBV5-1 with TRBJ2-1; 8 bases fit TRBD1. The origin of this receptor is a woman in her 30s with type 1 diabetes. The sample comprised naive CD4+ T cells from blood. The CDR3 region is CASSVQGDEQFF. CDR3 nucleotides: TGCGCCAGCAGCGTACAGGGGGATGAGCAGTTCTTC.